One and the same sample provided the 3 T cell receptor beta chains below, sequenced in a study of T-cell reconstitution after alpha-beta-depleted transplantation in children. A TCRbeta library incorporating unique molecular identifiers was prepared. TCRdb fed the PCR reads into MiXCR, producing one record per CDR3 protein. The sample has 490,000 or so distinct CDR3 sequences, roughly a tenth seen once. The sequenced sample was PBMCs, obtained before TCRalphabeta/CD19-depleted stem cell transplant. All receptors derive from a child aged 2 to 9 with inherited bone marrow failure, due to receive a stem cell transplant.

This clonotype was seen at least ten times. The chain carries TRBV20-1 and TRBJ2-7, with D possibly matching TRBD2 (6 bases). CDR1 DFQATT and CDR2 SNEGSKA come from the germline V gene (reference sequence). The CDR3 totals 13 residues. V was clipped by 1 base and J by 2 bases, with 9 bases between them. CDR3 in DNA: TGCAGTGCTAGAGCGGGAGTCCCCTACGAGCAGTACTTC. Translated, it gives CSARAGVPYEQYF.

This clonotype occurred many times. The chain recombines TRBV29-1 with TRBJ1-2, with no clear D. There are 14 residues in the CDR3. Germline V lookup: CDR1 SQVTM, CDR2 ANQGSEA. Trimming took off 0 bases at V and 4 bases at J, with 12 bases between the two ends. In DNA form, the CDR3 reads TGCAGCGTTGAAGATATAAGGGTTACCTATGGCTACACCTTC. Translated, it gives CSVEDIRVTYGYTF.

This clonotype was found many times. This chain links TRBV4-2 with TRBJ2-6; no clear D gene. The germline CDR1 and CDR2 sequences are LGHNA and YNFKEQ. The length of the CDR3 is 14 residues. Trimming pared 0 bases from V and 4 bases from J, leaving 4 bases between. The CDR3 protein is CASSQETGANVLTF. The CDR3 DNA is TGTGCCAGCAGCCAAGAGACCGGGGCCAACGTCCTGACTTTC.